This TCR beta chain was recorded in a study of T-cell reconstitution after alpha-beta-depleted transplantation in children. CDR1 and CDR2 from the germline V gene are DFQATT and SNEGSKA (reference sequence). V was pared by 0 bases and J by 5 bases, with 8 bases of the junction left unmatched. There are 17 residues in the CDR3. Study results and caveats: Several hundred expanded graft clones reportedly were the source of alpha-beta T cells about two months after transplant.

This clonotype was detected a few times. Its antigen is undetermined. Unique molecular identifiers featured in how the TCRbeta library was prepared. TCRdb analysed the PCR reads with MiXCR anew, one entry per CDR3 protein. This table has about 510,000 distinct CDR3 sequences, roughly 10% appearing once. Sequenced here: PBMCs, mostly from graft donor cells, sampled 180 days after TCRalphabeta/CD19-depleted stem cell transplant. The TCR originated in a female patient aged 2-9 years who had a stem cell transplant for aplastic anemia, so the T cells may come from the graft donor. The chain couples TRBV20-1 to TRBJ2-2; 11 bases line up with TRBD2. In DNA, the CDR3 is TGCAGTGCTAGAGACCCCACTAGCGGGAGCCGAACCGGGGAGCTGTTTTTT. Amino acid sequence: CSARDPTSGSRTGELFF.